A single T cell receptor (beta chain) is shown here with its context. The entry originates in a study of T cell responses to AZD1222 COVID-19 vaccine. Germline CDR1 and CDR2: MNHEY and SVGEGT. The CDR3 length is 11 residues. The V end was cut by 2 bases, the J end by 8 bases, with 6 bases between. The table came from immunoSEQ multiplex PCR; TCRdb's copy has only in-frame clones and leaves some out. The top ten clones hold approximately 6.8% of a sample with some 130,000 clones, about 93% of them seen once. The chain uses TRBV6-2 or TRBV6-3 and TRBJ1-1; no definite D call. Sequencing was performed on peripheral blood, taken 28 days after the second AZD1222 dose. This receptor was identified in an adult who received the AZD1222 COVID-19 vaccine. DNA of the CDR3: TGTGCCAGCAGTTACCCGTCGGAAGCTTTCTTT. Protein product: CASSYPSEAFF.